The 24 T cell receptor beta chains reported below all come from one sample, sequenced in a study of blood T cell repertoires in COVID-19. The repertoire was sequenced with immunoSEQ multiplex PCR; TCRdb's copy has only in-frame clones and lacks some. The data show fewer than 350,000 clones, just under 85% seen once. The sequencing input was peripheral blood. These receptor sequences come from a woman between 45 and 60 years old with active or convalescent COVID-19.

This chain joins TRBV11-2 and TRBJ2-3, with D uncertain. The CDR3 spans 11 residues. The V gene lost 1 base and the J gene lost 6 bases, with 2 bases spanning the gap. The germline V gene encodes CDR1 SGHAT and CDR2 FQNNGV. CDR3 sequence: CASSLADTQYF. The CDR3 coding sequence is TGTGCCAGCAGCTTAGCTGATACGCAGTATTTT.

The chain recombines TRBV27 with TRBJ1-5; 7 bases are shared with TRBD1. The CDR3 is made up of 14 amino acids. With 0 bases clipped from V and 5 bases from J, the junction kept 1 base outside the gene matches. Germline V gene lookup returns CDR1 MNHEY and CDR2 SMNVEV (reference sequence). CDR3 residues: CASSLSGTDQPQHF. CDR3 nucleotide sequence: TGTGCCAGCAGTTTATCGGGGACAGATCAGCCCCAGCATTTT.

The J gene is TRBJ1-1, the V gene TRBV3-1 (or the pseudogene TRBV3-2); D unclear. From germline, CDR1 is LGHDT and CDR2 YNNKEL (reference sequence). V was cut by 3 bases and J by 6 bases, with 8 bases left in between. The CDR3 is 12 residues long. The CDR3 sequence is CASSQGPAEAFF. The DNA of the CDR3 is TGTGCCAGCAGCCAGGGCCCCGCTGAAGCTTTCTTT.

This chain connects TRBV3-1 (or the pseudogene TRBV3-2) to TRBJ1-1, with D tentatively TRBD1 (6 bases). Germline V CDR1 and CDR2: LGHDT, YNNKEL (reference sequence). V lost 6 bases to trimming and J lost 1 base, with 15 bases between them. The CDR3 is 15 residues long. The CDR3 coding sequence is TGTGCCAGCAGGGAAAGGCAGGGGAGGAACACTGAAGCTTTCTTT. Its translation: CASRERQGRNTEAFF.

The gene calls are TRBV15 and TRBJ2-7; 8 bases are shared with TRBD1. CDR3 length: 16 residues. Losses at the gene ends were 0 bases for V and 4 bases for J; bases not matched to a gene: 8. Germline CDR1 LNHNV, CDR2 YYDKDF (reference sequence). CDR3 protein: CATSRDGTGELYEQYF. Here the CDR3 DNA reads TGTGCCACCAGCAGAGACGGGACAGGTGAACTATACGAGCAGTACTTC.

The CDR3: CASSPVAGAITDTQYF. The CDR3 coding sequence is TGTGCCAGTAGTCCGGTAGCGGGAGCGATCACAGATACGCAGTATTTT. The J gene is TRBJ2-3, the V gene TRBV19, with 9 bases fitting TRBD2. The CDR3 extends over 16 amino acids. Trimming cost V 5 bases and J 2 bases; bases outside gene matches: 8. CDR1 LNHDA and CDR2 SQIVND come from the germline V gene (reference sequence).

The V and J genes are TRBV4-1 and TRBJ2-5, with D perhaps TRBD2 (5 bases). The CDR3 consists of 13 residues. Trimming stripped 5 bases from V and 5 bases from J, with 12 bases between. Germline assignment: CDR1 MGHRA and CDR2 YSYEKL. The CDR3 DNA sequence: TGCGCCAGCAGCAGAGGGCCCGGTGAGACCCAGTACTTC. Translated, it gives CASSRGPGETQYF.

The chain uses TRBV7-2 and TRBJ2-2; 9 bases align to TRBD1. From germline, CDR1 is SGHTA and CDR2 FQGNSA. The J segment lost 7 bases and the V segment lost 4 bases, leaving 7 bases of the junction unmatched. The CDR3 runs to 15 residues. CDR3 DNA sequence: TGTGCCAGCAGCTCGGGACAGGGTAACGTCGGGGAGCTGTTTTTT. This codes for CASSSGQGNVGELFF.

This clone turned up a few times. The chain uses TRBV5-4 and TRBJ1-5, with D possibly being TRBD1 (6 bases). The CDR3 loop spans 16 amino acids. Per the germline V gene, CDR1 is SGHNT and CDR2 is YYREEE (reference sequence). Trimming shortened V by 0 bases and J by 2 bases, and 12 bases separated the two germline ends. The CDR3 here is CASSLDRVMGNQPQHF. CDR3 nucleotides: TGTGCCAGCAGCTTGGACAGGGTGATGGGCAATCAGCCCCAGCATTTT. Full variable domain (remainder filled in from reference TRBV5-4 and TRBJ1-5): ETGVTQSPTHLIKTRGQQVTLRCSSQSGHNTVSWYQQALGQGPQFIFQYYREEENGRGNFPPRFSGLQFPNYSSELNVNALELDDSALYLCASSLDRVMGNQPQHFGDGTRLSIL.

The chain links TRBV6-2 or TRBV6-3 to TRBJ2-7; TRBD2 matches 11 bases. Germline CDR1 reads MNHEY; CDR2 reads SVGEGT. The CDR3 has 17 amino acids. V lost 2 bases to trimming and J lost 3 bases; unmatched junction nucleotides: 9. CDR3 sequence: CASSYPTSGTRFYEQYF. Written as DNA, the CDR3 is TGTGCCAGCAGTTACCCGACTAGCGGGACCAGGTTCTACGAGCAGTACTTC.

The chain recombines TRBV28 with TRBJ1-6, with no clear D. Germline V gives CDR1 MDHEN, CDR2 SYDVKM. The CDR3 has 12 residues. With 2 bases removed from V and 10 bases from J, the gap between germline ends came to 6 bases. The CDR3 loop is CASSLLQSPLHF. As DNA, the CDR3 is TGTGCCAGCAGTTTACTGCAGTCACCCCTCCACTTT. The variable domain in full, completed from reference TRBV28 and TRBJ1-6, reads DVKVTQSSRYLVKRTGEKVFLECVQDMDHENMFWYRQDPGLGLRLIYFSYDVKMKEKGDIPEGYSVSREKKERFSLILESASTNQTSMYLCASSLLQSPLHFGNGTRLTVT.

V is TRBV6-5 and J is TRBJ1-2, with D possibly TRBD1 on 5 matching bases. The germline V gene has CDR1 MNHEY and CDR2 SVGAGI. CDR3 length equals 15 residues. Trimming cost V 2 bases and J 7 bases, with 17 bases left between them. CDR3: CASSYGVARGFGYTF. CDR3 bases: TGTGCCAGCAGTTACGGGGTCGCAAGGGGCTTTGGCTACACCTTC.

The chain couples TRBV2 to TRBJ2-2, with 10 positions matching TRBD2. CDR1 and CDR2 (germline): SNHLY, FYNNEI. The CDR3 runs 17 residues. V gave up 3 bases and J gave up 7 bases; unmatched junction bases: 11. DNA for the CDR3: TGTGCCAGCAGTGAGGGGGCCCTAGCGGGAGCGGGCGGGGAGCTGTTTTTT. Encoded protein: CASSEGALAGAGGELFF. The variable domain in full, with the rest retrieved from reference TRBV2 and TRBJ2-2, is EPEVTQTPSHQVTQMGQEVILRCVPISNHLYFYWYRQILGQKVEFLVSFYNNEISEKSEIFDDQFSVERPDGSNFTLKIRSTKLEDSAMYFCASSEGALAGAGGELFFGEGSRLTVL.

V usage is TRBV3-1 (or the pseudogene TRBV3-2) and J usage is TRBJ1-3, with TRBD1 identical over 8 bases. The CDR3 is made up of 12 amino acids. The V gene end was trimmed by 2 bases and the J gene end by 13 bases; junction bases not matched to a gene: 4. Per germline, CDR1 LGHDT and CDR2 YNNKEL (reference sequence). The CDR3 sequence is CASSQRQGRIYF. CDR3 nucleotide sequence: TGTGCCAGCAGCCAACGACAGGGGAGGATATATTTT.

V is TRBV19 and J is TRBJ2-3; TRBD2 agrees at 8 bases. This CDR3 region has 14 residues. Trimming took 3 bases from V and 5 from J; bases not matched to a gene: 4. CDR1 LNHDA and CDR2 SQIVND come from the germline V gene (reference sequence). The CDR3, as DNA: TGTGCCAGTAGTATCGGGGGGGTTCTAGATACGCAGTATTTT. Its protein is CASSIGGVLDTQYF.

The rearrangement uses TRBV23-1 and TRBJ1-2; TRBD1 agrees at 7 bases. TRBV23-1 is placed among ORFs of uncertain function. After removal of 3 bases from V and 4 bases from J, the junction contained 5 bases not matched to a gene. CDR3 size: 14 residues. Written as DNA, the CDR3 is TGCGCCAGCAGTCAGCGACAGGGCCGCTATGGCTACACCTTC. Translation: CASSQRQGRYGYTF.

CDR3 coding DNA: TGTGCCAGCAGCCAAGCTAGGAGGGGCTACACTGAAGCTTTCTTT. It specifies CASSQARRGYTEAFF. This chain uses TRBV14 with TRBJ1-1, with a possible D match to TRBD1 (5 bases). The CDR3 runs to 15 residues. CDR1 and CDR2 (germline): SGHDN, FVKESK. V was cut by 1 base and J by 3 bases, with 12 bases left in between.

The gene calls are TRBV19 and TRBJ2-6; D remains ambiguous. There are 13 residues in the CDR3. Trimming cost V 9 bases and J 1 base, with 7 bases left between them. Per the germline V gene, CDR1 is LNHDA and CDR2 is SQIVND (reference sequence). The DNA of the CDR3 is TGTGCCAGCCTATTGTCTGGGGCCAACGTCCTGACTTTC. Translated, it gives CASLLSGANVLTF.

The genes are TRBV5-5 and TRBJ2-5, with D possibly TRBD1 on 6 matching bases. CDR3 length: 15 amino acids. Germline CDR1 SGHKS, CDR2 YYEKEE (reference sequence). V lost 2 bases and J 2 bases, leaving 13 bases between the germline ends. The CDR3 spells CASSFPWGRQETQYF. In DNA, the CDR3 is TGTGCCAGCAGCTTCCCTTGGGGGCGGCAAGAGACCCAGTACTTC.

This clone was observed once. V and J are TRBV5-4 and TRBJ2-5; TRBD2 aligns across 10 bases. V shed 5 bases, J shed 0 bases, and the junction held 10 bases outside the gene matches. The CDR3 has 17 amino acids. Germline lookup yields CDR1 SGHNT and CDR2 YYREEE (reference sequence). CDR3 coding DNA: TGTGCCAGCAGTCGCGGACTAGCGGATCAGTACCAAGAGACCCAGTACTTC. Translated: CASSRGLADQYQETQYF.

V is TRBV12-1 and J is TRBJ2-5; the D call of TRBD2 is as the table states it, not checked on the DNA. TRBV12-1 is recorded as a pseudogene. This CDR3 has 15 amino acids. The CDR3 sequence: CASSFVAGVGETQYF. In DNA, the CDR3 is TGTGCCAGCAGCTTTGTAGCGGGAGTAGGAGAGACCCAGTACTTC.

This chain joins TRBV2 and TRBJ2-7; the match to TRBD2 covers 8 bases. The ends lost 4 bases at V and 4 bases at J; junction bases unmatched: 6. CDR1 SNHLY and CDR2 FYNNEI come from the germline V gene. This CDR3 has 14 amino acids. For the CDR3, the DNA is TGTGCCAGCAGTGTGGGACTAGTCGGGTACGAGCAGTACTTC. Translation gives CASSVGLVGYEQYF. Full variable domain (missing parts from reference TRBV2 and TRBJ2-7): EPEVTQTPSHQVTQMGQEVILRCVPISNHLYFYWYRQILGQKVEFLVSFYNNEISEKSEIFDDQFSVERPDGSNFTLKIRSTKLEDSAMYFCASSVGLVGYEQYFGPGTRLTVT.

The CDR3 region is CSVPAGLAGRSYEQYF. The CDR3, as DNA: TGCAGCGTTCCGGCAGGACTAGCGGGGCGATCCTACGAGCAGTACTTC. The chain employs TRBV29-1 and TRBJ2-7; 12 bases agree with TRBD2. V dropped 5 bases and J dropped 1; count of bases not matched to a gene: 9. Germline assignment: CDR1 SQVTM and CDR2 ANQGSEA. The CDR3 runs 16 residues.

The chain couples TRBV7-9 to TRBJ1-2, with TRBD1 matching over 9 bases. Germline assignment: CDR1 SEHNR and CDR2 FQNEAQ (reference sequence). The trim removed 7 bases at V and 7 bases at J, leaving 13 bases unmatched. This CDR3 comprises 15 residues. Written as DNA, the CDR3 is TGTGCCAGCACCACGGTTACAGGGGGCGTAGGTGGCTACACCTTC. It codes for CASTTVTGGVGGYTF.